The subject of this entry is one T cell receptor beta chain. Antigen unknown. This sample is drawn from a study of identifying expanded T cells in peripheral blood. Study outcomes and limitations: Technical replicates showed around 1.3 changed clones; two weeks about 16.4; four weeks 19. Approximately two-week clone count variance significantly increased as total template count grew.

Collection occurred without any documented infections or immune events in donors. The V gene lost 0 bases and the J gene lost 1 base, with 14 bases spanning the gap. The CDR3 extends over 16 amino acids. From germline, CDR1 is GTSNPN and CDR2 SVGIG (reference sequence). Sequencing used immunoSEQ multiplex PCR; TCRdb keeps in-frame clones, though not all of them. The sample shows approximately 110,000 clones, around 89% of them seen only once. V gene TRBV30 combines with J gene TRBJ2-3; possibly TRBD2 for D (5 bases). The receptor was isolated from a person aged 18 to 70 in good health. Specimen: blood. CDR3 loop: CAWSVGPLRGTDTQYF. CDR3 nucleotides: TGTGCCTGGAGTGTAGGACCTCTGAGGGGCACAGATACGCAGTATTTT.